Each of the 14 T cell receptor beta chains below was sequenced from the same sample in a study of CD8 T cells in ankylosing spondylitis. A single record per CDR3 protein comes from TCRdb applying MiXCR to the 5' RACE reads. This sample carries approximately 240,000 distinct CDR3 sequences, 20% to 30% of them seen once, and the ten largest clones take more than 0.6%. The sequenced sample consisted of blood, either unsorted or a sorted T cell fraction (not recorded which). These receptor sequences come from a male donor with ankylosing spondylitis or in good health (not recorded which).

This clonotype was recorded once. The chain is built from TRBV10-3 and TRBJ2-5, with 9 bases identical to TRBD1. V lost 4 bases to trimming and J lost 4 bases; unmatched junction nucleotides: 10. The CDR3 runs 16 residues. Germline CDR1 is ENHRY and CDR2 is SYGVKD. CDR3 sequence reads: CAISGLGDRETETQYF. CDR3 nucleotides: TGTGCCATCAGTGGCTTAGGGGACAGGGAGACAGAGACCCAGTACTTC.

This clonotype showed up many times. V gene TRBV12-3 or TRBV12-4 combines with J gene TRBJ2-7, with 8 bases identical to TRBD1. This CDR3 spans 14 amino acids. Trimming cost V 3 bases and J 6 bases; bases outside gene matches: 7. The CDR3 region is CASSFRRGRFEQYF. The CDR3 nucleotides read TGTGCCAGCAGTTTCCGCAGGGGGCGTTTCGAGCAGTACTTC.

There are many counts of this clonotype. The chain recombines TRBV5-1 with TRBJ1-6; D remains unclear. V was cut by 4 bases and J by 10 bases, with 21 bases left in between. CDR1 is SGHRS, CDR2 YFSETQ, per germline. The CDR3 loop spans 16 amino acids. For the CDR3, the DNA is TGCGCCAGCAGCCCAAATCGGGCCTACCAACCGTCACCCCTCCACTTT. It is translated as CASSPNRAYQPSPLHF.

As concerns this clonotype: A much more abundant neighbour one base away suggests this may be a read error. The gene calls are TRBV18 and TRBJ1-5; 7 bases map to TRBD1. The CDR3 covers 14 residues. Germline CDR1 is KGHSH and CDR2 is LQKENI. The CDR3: CASSRQGEVQHQHF. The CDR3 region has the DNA TGTGCCAGCTCACGGCAGGGGGAGGTTCAGCACCAGCATTTT.

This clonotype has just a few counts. CDR3 in amino acids: CSASAGQGFNAGYTF. The DNA of the CDR3 is TGCAGTGCTAGTGCGGGACAGGGTTTTAATGCTGGCTACACCTTC. The rearrangement links TRBV20-1 to TRBJ1-2; 9 nucleotides match TRBD1. This CDR3 has 15 residues. V was clipped by 3 bases and J by 7 bases; unmatched bases: 12. CDR1 DFQATT and CDR2 SNEGSKA come from the germline V gene (reference sequence).

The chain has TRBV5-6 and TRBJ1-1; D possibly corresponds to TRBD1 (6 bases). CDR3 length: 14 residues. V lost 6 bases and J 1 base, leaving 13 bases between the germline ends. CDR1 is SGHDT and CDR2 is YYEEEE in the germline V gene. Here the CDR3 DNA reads TGTGCCAGCATCCTACAGGGTTGGAACACTGAAGCTTTCTTT. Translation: CASILQGWNTEAFF.

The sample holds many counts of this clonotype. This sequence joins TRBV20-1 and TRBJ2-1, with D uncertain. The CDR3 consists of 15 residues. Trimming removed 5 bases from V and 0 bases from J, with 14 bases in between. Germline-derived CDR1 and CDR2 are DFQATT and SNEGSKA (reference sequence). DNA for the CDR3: TGCAGTGCTCTGGACCCTTGGTTCTCCTACAATGAGCAGTTCTTC. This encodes CSALDPWFSYNEQFF.

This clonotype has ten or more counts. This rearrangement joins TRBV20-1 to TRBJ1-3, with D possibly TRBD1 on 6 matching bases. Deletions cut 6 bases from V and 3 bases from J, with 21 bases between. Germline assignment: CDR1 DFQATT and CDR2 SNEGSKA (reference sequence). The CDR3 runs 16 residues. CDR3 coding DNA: TGCAGTGCGCGGGGGGCATTTTTATTACTTGGAAACACCATATATTTT. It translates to CSARGAFLLLGNTIYF.

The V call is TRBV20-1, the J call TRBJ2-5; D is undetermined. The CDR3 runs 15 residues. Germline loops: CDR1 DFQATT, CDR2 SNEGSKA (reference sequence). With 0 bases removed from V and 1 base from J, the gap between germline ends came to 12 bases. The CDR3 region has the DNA TGCAGTGCTAGAGATCGTCTGGGGTCCCAAGAGACCCAGTACTTC. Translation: CSARDRLGSQETQYF.

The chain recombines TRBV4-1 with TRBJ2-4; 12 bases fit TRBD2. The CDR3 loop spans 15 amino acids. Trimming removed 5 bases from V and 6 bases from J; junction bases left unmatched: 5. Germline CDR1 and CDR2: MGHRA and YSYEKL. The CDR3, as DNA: TGCGCCAGCAGCAAAGGGACTAGCGGGCTAAACATTCAGTACTTC. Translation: CASSKGTSGLNIQYF.

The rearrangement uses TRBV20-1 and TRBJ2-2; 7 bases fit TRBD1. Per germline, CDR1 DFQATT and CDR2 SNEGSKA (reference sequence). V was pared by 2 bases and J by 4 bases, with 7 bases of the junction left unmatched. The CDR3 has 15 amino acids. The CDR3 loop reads CSARLQGSSTGELFF. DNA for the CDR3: TGCAGTGCTAGACTACAGGGGAGTAGCACCGGGGAGCTGTTTTTT.

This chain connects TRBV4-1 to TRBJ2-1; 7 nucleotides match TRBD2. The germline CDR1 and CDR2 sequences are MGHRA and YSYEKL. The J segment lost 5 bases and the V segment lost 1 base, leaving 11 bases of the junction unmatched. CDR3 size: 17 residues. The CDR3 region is CASSQGVGGSGNNEQFF. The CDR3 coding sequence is TGCGCCAGCAGCCAAGGGGTGGGGGGGTCAGGGAACAATGAGCAGTTCTTC.

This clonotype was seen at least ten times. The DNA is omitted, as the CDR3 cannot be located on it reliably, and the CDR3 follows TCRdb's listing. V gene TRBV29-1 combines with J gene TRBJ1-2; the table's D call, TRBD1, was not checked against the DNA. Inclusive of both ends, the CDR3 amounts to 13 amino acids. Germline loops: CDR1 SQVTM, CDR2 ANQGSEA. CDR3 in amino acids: CSVGTGTSDLGTF.

The CDR3 loop reads CASSVGLGGGKNEQFF. The CDR3 bases are TGTGCCAGCAGTGTGGGTTTGGGCGGGGGCAAAAATGAGCAGTTCTTC. This chain links TRBV25-1 with TRBJ2-1, with D possibly matching TRBD2 (7 bases). Per germline, CDR1 MGHDK and CDR2 SYGVNS. The CDR3 is made up of 16 amino acids. V was pared by 4 bases and J by 7 bases, with 20 bases between.